Following are 17 T cell receptor beta chains from one sample sequenced in a study of OX40 agonist ivuxolimab in advanced cancers. The protocol was immunoSEQ multiplex PCR, while the TCRdb copy is restricted to in-frame clones and leaves out a portion. The sample holds about 42,000 clones, 82% seen once. The input for sequencing was CD4+ or CD8+ T cells sorted from blood, taken in a trial of the OX40 agonist ivuxolimab. All receptors come from an adult with an advanced solid tumor such as melanoma, head and neck, liver or kidney cancer.

The gene calls are TRBV4-1 and TRBJ2-7; unclear D gene. CDR3 length: 13 amino acids. Per germline, CDR1 MGHRA and CDR2 YSYEKL. Trimming took 1 base from V and 3 from J, leaving 7 bases between them. Written as DNA, the CDR3 is TGCGCCAGCAGCCAAGTGCTCAGCTACGAGCAGTACTTC. It specifies CASSQVLSYEQYF.

V is TRBV7-3 and J is TRBJ2-3; the match to TRBD2 covers 9 bases. J lost 6 bases, V lost 2 bases, and 9 bases had no gene match. The CDR3 covers 16 residues. CDR1 SGHTA and CDR2 FQGTGA come from the germline V gene. The CDR3: CASSLGAVAGGDTQYF. CDR3 in DNA: TGTGCCAGCAGCTTAGGGGCGGTGGCGGGAGGGGATACGCAGTATTTT.

The chain uses TRBV7-9 and TRBJ2-7; D perhaps matches TRBD2 (5 bases). V was clipped by 5 bases and J by 0 bases, with 14 bases between them. Germline values: CDR1 SEHNR, CDR2 FQNEAQ (reference sequence). The CDR3 extends over 15 amino acids. This CDR3 is CASSPPRGSSYEQYF. DNA for the CDR3: TGTGCCAGCAGCCCCCCACGGGGAAGCTCCTACGAGCAGTACTTC.

The chain is built from TRBV2 and TRBJ1-2; D is possibly TRBD1 (5 bases). Germline V CDR1 and CDR2: SNHLY, FYNNEI. There are 11 residues in the CDR3. V lost 2 bases, J lost 8 bases, and 6 bases lay in between. The CDR3 coding sequence is TGTGCCAGCAGTGAATGGGACGGCTACACCTTC. Encoded protein: CASSEWDGYTF.

V gene TRBV7-3 combines with J gene TRBJ2-1, with TRBD1 as a possible D gene (5 bases). Trimming took off 5 bases at V and 5 bases at J, with 16 bases between the two ends. This CDR3 has 15 residues. Germline CDR1 reads SGHTA; CDR2 reads FQGTGA. CDR3 nucleotides: TGTGCCAGCAGCCTCAGGGCTGCCTTGAACAATGAGCAGTTCTTC. It specifies CASSLRAALNNEQFF.

The chain uses TRBV21-1 and TRBJ2-5. TRBV21-1 is a pseudogene. CDR3 length: 11 residues. CDR3 nucleotides: TGTGCCAGCAGCCCAGGTCAGGACCCGTACTTC. This codes for CASSPGQDPYF.

V is TRBV7-8 and J is TRBJ2-7; TRBD2 matches 7 bases. Germline trimming cut 6 bases from V and 7 bases from J; bases unmatched to any gene: 6. CDR3 length equals 12 residues. Germline CDR1 and CDR2: SGHVS and FQNEAQ. The CDR3, as DNA: TGTGCCAGCAGGCCAGATAGCGGGGAGCAGTACTTC. It encodes CASRPDSGEQYF.

V gene TRBV4-2 combines with J gene TRBJ1-5; D gene unclear. The V end lost 0 bases, the J end lost 0 bases, and 6 bases lay between the germline ends. There are 15 residues in the CDR3. Germline loops: CDR1 LGHNA, CDR2 YNFKEQ. Written as DNA, the CDR3 is TGTGCCAGCAGCCAAGATAGCATTAGCAATCAGCCCCAGCATTTT. It encodes CASSQDSISNQPQHF.

This CDR3 is CASSGQGGTEAFF. The CDR3 DNA is TGTGCCAGTAGTGGACAGGGGGGCACTGAAGCTTTCTTT. The chain joins TRBV19 to TRBJ1-1, with 10 bases that match TRBD1. V dropped 5 bases and J dropped 4; count of bases not matched to a gene: 1. CDR1 and CDR2 (germline): LNHDA, SQIVND (reference sequence). The CDR3 spans 13 residues.

The chain couples TRBV7-2 to TRBJ1-2; the D is unclear. Trimming took 5 bases from V and 3 from J, leaving 7 bases between them. Germline V gives CDR1 SGHTA, CDR2 FQGNSA. This CDR3 contains 12 residues. The CDR3 sequence is CASSPQYYGYTF. The CDR3 DNA reads TGTGCCAGCAGCCCGCAATACTATGGCTACACCTTC.

This rearrangement joins TRBV5-1 to TRBJ2-7, with 7 positions matching TRBD1. The CDR3 has 13 residues. Germline V lookup: CDR1 SGHRS, CDR2 YFSETQ. V was clipped by 3 bases and J by 3 bases; unmatched bases: 3. DNA of the CDR3: TGCGCCAGCAGCTCCGGGACAGTCTACGAGCAGTACTTC. Its protein is CASSSGTVYEQYF.

The V gene is TRBV19, the J gene TRBJ2-1, with D perhaps being TRBD1 or TRBD2 (5 bases each). V was shortened by 5 bases and J by 2 bases, with 13 bases between the two germline ends. Per germline, CDR1 LNHDA and CDR2 SQIVND (reference sequence). This CDR3 has 15 residues. The CDR3 nucleotides are TGTGCCAGTAGTTGGGACCCGCAGACCTACAATGAGCAGTTCTTC. It translates to CASSWDPQTYNEQFF.

This clone was picked up a small number of times. The chain recombines TRBV27 with TRBJ2-6; no firm D call. The V end was cut by 4 bases, the J end by 0 bases, with 10 bases between. Germline V gives CDR1 MNHEY, CDR2 SMNVEV (reference sequence). CDR3 length: 16 amino acids. The CDR3 sequence is CASSSFSSSGANVLTF. CDR3 bases: TGTGCCAGCAGTTCCTTCTCAAGCTCTGGGGCCAACGTCCTGACTTTC.

This clone occurred a few times. The genes are TRBV5-4 and TRBJ2-3; D is unresolved. Germline assignment: CDR1 SGHNT and CDR2 YYREEE (reference sequence). V was cut by 1 base and J by 4 bases, with 1 base left in between. The CDR3 runs to 11 residues. The CDR3 sequence: CASSLSDTQYF. Here the CDR3 DNA reads TGTGCCAGCAGCTTGTCAGATACGCAGTATTTT.

This clone was observed a few times. V and J are TRBV7-2 and TRBJ2-7; TRBD2 matches 8 bases. Germline V gene lookup returns CDR1 SGHTA and CDR2 FQGNSA. V was pared by 6 bases and J by 2 bases, with 6 bases of the junction left unmatched. CDR3 length: 14 residues. The CDR3 is CASRHSGKTYEQYF. DNA for the CDR3: TGTGCCAGCAGGCATAGCGGGAAGACCTACGAGCAGTACTTC.

CDR3 bases: TGTGCCAGCCTTTCCTTGGCCGGCCCCAGGGAGCTGTTTTTT. It codes for CASLSLAGPRELFF. The rearrangement joins TRBV19 to TRBJ2-2; D call uncertain. The ends were cut back, 9 bases at V and 9 bases at J, with 20 bases in the middle. CDR3 length: 14 residues. The germline gives CDR1 LNHDA, CDR2 SQIVND (reference sequence).

Turning to this clone: One end of the junction does not line up with germline, which may come from a read error. V gene TRBV19 combines with J gene TRBJ1-2; tentative D call: TRBD1 (5 bases). This CDR3 has 13 amino acids. In germline, CDR1 is LNHDA, CDR2 SQIVND (reference sequence). CDR3 in amino acids: CVSSQGLMDGYTF. In DNA form, the CDR3 reads TGTGTCAGTAGCCAGGGACTGATGGATGGCTACACCTTC.